These 26 T cell receptor beta chains were sequenced from one sample in a study of T cells in Graves' hyperthyroidism and ophthalmopathy. What was amplified from RNA transcripts were TCR beta CDR3 regions. HTBI primers drove first-round RT-PCR of the TCR CDR3. Each CDR3 protein is one row after TCRdb ran MiXCR on the multiplex PCR reads. The data hold hundreds of thousands of distinct CDR3 sequences, with roughly 14% observed a single time. The sample taken for sequencing was blood. The receptors were gathered from a middle-aged woman with Graves' ophthalmopathy.

V usage is TRBV2 and J usage is TRBJ1-1; maybe TRBD1 (5 bases). Germline V lookup: CDR1 SNHLY, CDR2 FYNNEI. The CDR3 is 14 residues long. V lost 4 bases and J 1 base, leaving 10 bases between the germline ends. CDR3 nucleotide sequence: TGTGCCAGCAGTGGTGGCAGGGAGAACACTGAAGCTTTCTTT. It is translated as CASSGGRENTEAFF.

This clonotype was observed at least ten times. This chain connects TRBV28 to TRBJ1-1; D is unclear. Germline CDR1 MDHEN, CDR2 SYDVKM. Trimming cost V 3 bases and J 7 bases, with 12 bases left between them. The CDR3 covers 13 residues. The DNA of the CDR3 is TGTGCCAGCAGTTTGATCGGGAGTGGTGAAGCTTTCTTT. This encodes CASSLIGSGEAFF. Using reference TRBV28 and TRBJ1-1 for the parts outside the CDR3, the full variable domain is DVKVTQSSRYLVKRTGEKVFLECVQDMDHENMFWYRQDPGLGLRLIYFSYDVKMKEKGDIPEGYSVSREKKERFSLILESASTNQTSMYLCASSLIGSGEAFFGQGTRLTVV.

There are many counts of this clonotype. The chain is built from TRBV27 and TRBJ1-2, with D perhaps TRBD1 (6 bases). CDR1 and CDR2 (germline): MNHEY, SMNVEV (reference sequence). V was shortened by 5 bases and J by 4 bases, with 14 bases between the two germline ends. This CDR3 spans 14 amino acids. The CDR3 nucleotides read TGTGCCAGCAGTCGGGGGGGGGGCAGCTATGGCTACACCTTC. Translated: CASSRGGGSYGYTF.

This clonotype was seen many times. The gene calls are TRBV27 and TRBJ1-3; 7 nucleotides agree with TRBD1. Trimming cost V 5 bases and J 0 bases; bases outside gene matches: 7. Germline values: CDR1 MNHEY, CDR2 SMNVEV (reference sequence). The CDR3 consists of 16 residues. DNA for the CDR3: TGTGCCAGCAGTCCACCCAGGGGGTTCTCTGGAAACACCATATATTTT. This encodes CASSPPRGFSGNTIYF.

This chain uses TRBV18 with TRBJ1-5; TRBD1 is a possible D gene (5 bases). The germline gives CDR1 KGHSH, CDR2 LQKENI. Trimming took 5 bases from V and 5 from J, leaving 13 bases between them. CDR3 length equals 14 residues. CDR3 nucleotide sequence: TGTGCCAGCTCAGAAGGGGATGGTGATCAGCCCCAGCATTTT. As protein: CASSEGDGDQPQHF.

This clonotype was counted ten times or more. The rearrangement joins TRBV30 to TRBJ2-2, with 8 bases aligning to TRBD1. This CDR3 region has 13 residues. V shed 3 bases and J 7 bases; nucleotides not matched to a gene: 4. The germline CDR1 and CDR2 sequences are GTSNPN and SVGIG (reference sequence). The DNA for the CDR3 is TGTGCCTGGAGCAGGGGGCAGGTCGGGGAGCTGTTTTTT. Amino acid sequence: CAWSRGQVGELFF.

CDR3 nucleotides: TGCGCCAGCAGCCAAACTCTTACTAGCGCACCCTACAATGAGCAGTTCTTC. It specifies CASSQTLTSAPYNEQFF. This rearrangement joins TRBV4-1 to TRBJ2-1; 7 nucleotides align to TRBD2. CDR1 MGHRA and CDR2 YSYEKL come from the germline V gene. V dropped 2 bases and J dropped 2; count of bases not matched to a gene: 9. The CDR3 loop spans 17 amino acids.

This clonotype was seen ten or more times. V and J are TRBV11-2 and TRBJ1-5; D is ambiguous. The CDR3 extends over 16 amino acids. Trimming removed 0 bases from V and 2 bases from J, with 11 bases in between. Germline CDR1 and CDR2: SGHAT and FQNNGV. In nucleotides, the CDR3 is TGTGCCAGCAGCTTAGATTTCATGGATGGCAATCAGCCCCAGCATTTT. Translated, it gives CASSLDFMDGNQPQHF.

The CDR3 sequence: CASSTWGTGGEQYF. CDR3 DNA sequence: TGTGCCAGCAGTACCTGGGGGACAGGGGGAGAGCAGTACTTC. The gene calls are TRBV12-3 or TRBV12-4 and TRBJ2-7, with 11 bases that match TRBD1. CDR3 length: 14 residues. The trim removed 5 bases at V and 7 bases at J, leaving 7 bases unmatched.

The chain is built from TRBV29-1 and TRBJ1-1; 7 nucleotides align to TRBD1. The V segment lost 5 bases and the J segment 8 bases; nucleotides outside the gene matches: 8. Per germline, CDR1 SQVTM and CDR2 ANQGSEA. This CDR3 has 12 amino acids. CDR3 in DNA: TGCAGCGTTATGGAGGGGGCCGTGGAAGCTTTCTTT. Protein: CSVMEGAVEAFF.

The gene calls are TRBV9 and TRBJ2-2, with D tentatively TRBD2 (6 bases). Germline lookup yields CDR1 SGDLS and CDR2 YYNGEE. This CDR3 comprises 18 residues. V lost 0 bases and J 2 bases, leaving 17 bases between the germline ends. Written as DNA, the CDR3 is TGTGCCAGCAGCGTAGGCTCCCTGGGCGGGACCAACACCGGGGAGCTGTTTTTT. Translating gives CASSVGSLGGTNTGELFF.

This chain links TRBV28 with TRBJ1-5; unclear D gene. Germline CDR1 MDHEN, CDR2 SYDVKM. The CDR3 has 17 residues. The V and J ends lost 3 bases and 7 bases respectively, with 22 bases between them. As DNA, the CDR3 is TGTGCCAGCAGTTTCCTGAGAATTAGCGGGGATCACCAGCCCCAGCATTTT. It codes for CASSFLRISGDHQPQHF.

There are many counts of this clonotype. This rearrangement joins TRBV6-2 or TRBV6-3 to TRBJ2-7, with 7 bases matching TRBD1. Germline CDR1 and CDR2: MNHEY and SVGEGT. The CDR3 length is 14 residues. With 6 bases clipped from V and 6 bases from J, the junction kept 11 bases outside the gene matches. The CDR3 protein is CASSYDRVTSEQYF. The CDR3 coding sequence is TGTGCCAGCAGCTATGACAGGGTAACCTCCGAGCAGTACTTC.

This clonotype was recorded at least ten times. This rearrangement joins TRBV12-3 or TRBV12-4 to TRBJ1-5, with 7 nucleotides matching TRBD1. Unmatched junction bases numbered 4, after V lost 1 base and J lost 4 bases. CDR3 length equals 15 residues. This CDR3 is CASSLGTGYNQPQHF. The DNA of the CDR3 is TGTGCCAGCAGTTTAGGGACAGGCTATAATCAGCCCCAGCATTTT.

This clonotype was counted ten times or more. The chain couples TRBV29-1 to TRBJ1-1; D is unclear. This CDR3 contains 16 residues. The V end was cut by 7 bases, the J end by 5 bases, with 26 bases between. Looked up from germline, CDR1 is SQVTM and CDR2 is ANQGSEA. The CDR3 DNA follows: TGCAGCGCTACCGGATCGTACTCGACCCTCACGACTGAAGCTTTCTTT. As protein: CSATGSYSTLTTEAFF.

This clonotype was picked up a small number of times. V and J are TRBV6-2 or TRBV6-3 and TRBJ1-3; possible D gene TRBD1, 6 bases. The CDR3 has 14 residues. Trimming removed 6 bases at V and 4 bases at J, with 13 bases between. CDR1 MNHEY and CDR2 SVGEGT come from the germline V gene. The DNA for the CDR3 is TGTGCCAGCAGGACAGGTGAAGCCGGAAACACCATATATTTT. Its protein is CASRTGEAGNTIYF.

This clonotype was found many times. The DNA for the CDR3 is TGTGCCAGCAAGGGGCCTGCAGGGGGCCGTGGCTACACCTTC. The encoded protein is CASKGPAGGRGYTF. The chain uses TRBV27 and TRBJ1-2, with TRBD1 identical over 8 bases. Germline CDR1 reads MNHEY; CDR2 reads SMNVEV (reference sequence). V shed 7 bases and J 7 bases; nucleotides not matched to a gene: 11. The CDR3 is 14 residues long.

This clonotype was seen ten or more times. The chain uses TRBV28 and TRBJ2-7; D is perhaps TRBD2 (6 bases). CDR3 length equals 14 residues. V was clipped by 2 bases and J by 7 bases, with 15 bases between them. Germline V gene sequence: CDR1 MDHEN, CDR2 SYDVKM. The CDR3 reads CASSLDETGGEQYF. The CDR3 DNA sequence: TGTGCCAGCAGTTTAGACGAAACCGGGGGAGAGCAGTACTTC.

This clonotype has a handful of counts. The V gene is TRBV20-1, the J gene TRBJ2-5, with 9 bases lining up with TRBD1. There are 16 residues in the CDR3. Losses at the gene ends were 4 bases for V and 5 bases for J; bases not matched to a gene: 14. Per the germline V gene, CDR1 is DFQATT and CDR2 is SNEGSKA (reference sequence). CDR3 in amino acids: CSAIDRGDVMRETQYF. CDR3 sequence (DNA): TGCAGTGCTATCGACAGGGGGGATGTGATGAGGGAGACCCAGTACTTC.

This clonotype was found many times. The rearrangement uses TRBV5-1 and TRBJ2-7; 16 bases are shared with TRBD2. CDR1 SGHRS and CDR2 YFSETQ come from the germline V gene. V lost 3 bases to trimming and J lost 6 bases; unmatched junction nucleotides: 9. This CDR3 spans 17 amino acids. The CDR3 here is CASSSPGLAGGPPEQYF. For the CDR3, the DNA is TGCGCCAGCAGCTCGCCGGGACTAGCGGGAGGGCCACCCGAGCAGTACTTC.

The sample holds many counts of this clonotype. The rearrangement links TRBV7-3 to TRBJ2-7; possibly TRBD2 for D (6 bases). Trimming left V 2 bases short and J 2 bases short, with 16 bases between. The CDR3 contains 16 residues. The germline gives CDR1 SGHTA, CDR2 FQGTGA. The CDR3: CASSLGVGGVTYEQYF. In DNA form, the CDR3 reads TGTGCCAGCAGCTTAGGCGTCGGGGGAGTCACCTACGAGCAGTACTTC.

In this sample, this clonotype turned up many times. The CDR3 DNA follows: TGTGCCAGCACTTTGGAACAGGGTTGGTATCAGCCCCAGCATTTT. Its translation: CASTLEQGWYQPQHF. The V call is TRBV12-3 or TRBV12-4, the J call TRBJ1-5; possible D gene TRBD1, 6 bases. This CDR3 contains 15 residues. The ends were cut back, 7 bases at V and 5 bases at J, with 18 bases in the middle.

This clonotype has a single count. This chain joins TRBV6-5 and TRBJ2-7; TRBD2 matches at 10 bases. The CDR3 spans 16 residues. After removal of 2 bases from V and 5 bases from J, the junction contained 9 bases not matched to a gene. Germline CDR1 and CDR2: MNHEY and SVGAGI. This chain's CDR3 is CASSYLFSGRNNEQYF. As DNA, the CDR3 is TGTGCCAGCAGTTACCTCTTTAGCGGGAGGAACAACGAGCAGTACTTC.

This clonotype was counted between two and nine times. J is TRBJ2-1 and V is TRBV7-9, with TRBD1 matching over 7 bases. The V and J ends lost 5 bases and 7 bases, in that order; junction bases with no gene match: 2. The CDR3 consists of 12 residues. CDR1 SEHNR and CDR2 FQNEAQ come from the germline V gene (reference sequence). The CDR3: CASSTGENEQFF. The DNA of the CDR3 is TGTGCCAGCAGCACAGGGGAGAATGAGCAGTTCTTC.

The chain couples TRBV29-1 to TRBJ2-5; the D gene is possibly TRBD2 (5 bases). The V end lost 4 bases, the J end lost 1 base, and 13 bases lay between the germline ends. The CDR3 runs to 14 residues. Germline V lookup: CDR1 SQVTM, CDR2 ANQGSEA. CDR3 region: CSVVREGLQETQYF. As DNA, the CDR3 is TGCAGCGTTGTGAGAGAGGGCCTCCAAGAGACCCAGTACTTC.

In its sample, this clonotype was seen many times. The chain has TRBV28 and TRBJ1-3; D remains ambiguous. The CDR3 spans 15 residues. The germline gives CDR1 MDHEN, CDR2 SYDVKM. The V end was cut by 2 bases, the J end by 3 bases, with 11 bases between. CDR3 protein: CASSLPDGGGNTIYF. CDR3 nucleotides: TGTGCCAGCAGTTTACCCGACGGCGGTGGAAACACCATATATTTT.